This note documents a single TCR beta chain sequence. Its antigen is not known. V dropped 10 bases and J dropped 5 bases, with 15 bases sitting between them. Germline lookup yields CDR1 SGHNT and CDR2 YYREEE (reference sequence). CDR3 length: 12 residues. This sample was included in a study of T cell responses to AZD1222 COVID-19 vaccine. General study findings and limits: Clonal diversity was possibly underestimated; the donors were predominantly white British and more often female.

Clones were sequenced by immunoSEQ multiplex PCR, and TCRdb holds only the in-frame ones, with some missing. The sample holds 150,000 to 200,000 clones, about 91% seen once. The TCR sequence derives from an adult who received the AZD1222 COVID-19 vaccine. The rearrangement uses TRBV5-4 and TRBJ2-5; D is unresolved. Here the sequenced sample was peripheral blood, taken 28 days after the second AZD1222 dose. CDR3 residues: CAGLDPDETQYF. The CDR3 DNA reads TGTGCCGGCCTGGACCCCGATGAGACCCAGTACTTC.